This is a list of T cell receptor beta chains from one sample in a study of shared clonotypes between healthy human individuals. Method: immunoSEQ multiplex PCR; TCRdb's copy keeps in-frame clones and lacks some. The sample holds around 1.5 million clones, under 99% seen once. Sequenced material: naive CD4+ T cells sorted from blood. These receptors all come from a man aged 25 to 45 in good health. Each CDR3 is given with its conserved first and last residue. The D gene is left open where the match is weak. Some rows mark clone size as missing; the rest say once, few, many or name a class of expanded clone.

size,J,V,D,DNA,CDR3
.,TRBJ2-3,TRBV5-5,.,TGTGCCAGCAGCTCGCGACCGGGACCTAGCACAGATACGCAGTATTTT,CASSSRPGPSTDTQYF
.,TRBJ1-5,TRBV5-4,.,TGTGCCAGCAGCATGTGGGGGCAGGGTCAGCCCCAGCATTTT,CASSMWGQGQPQHF
.,TRBJ2-7,TRBV11-2,TRBD2,TGTGCCAGCAGCTCAACATTTGGGGCGGGAGTACTTTACGAGCAGTACTTC,CASSSTFGAGVLYEQYF
.,TRBJ2-1,TRBV5-5,TRBD2,TGTGCCAGCAGCACTACTAGCGGGAGGGCCGGTGAGCAGTTCTTC,CASSTTSGRAGEQFF
.,TRBJ2-1,TRBV6-1,.,TGTGCCAGCAGGGGCGCCAACTCCTACAATGAGCAGTTCTTC,CASRGANSYNEQFF
.,TRBJ2-3,TRBV7-3,.,TGTGCCAGCAGCTTTGGGGCAGATACGCAGTATTTT,CASSFGADTQYF
.,TRBJ2-3,TRBV11-3,TRBD1,TGTGCCAGCAGCCACCCAGGGAGACAGGGACGTGATACGCAGTATTTT,CASSHPGRQGRDTQYF
.,TRBJ2-7,TRBV6-6,.,TGTGCCAGCAGTTACGACCGCAGGGGGGAGGACGAGCAGTACTTC,CASSYDRRGEDEQYF
.,TRBJ2-3,TRBV5-8,TRBD1,TGTGCCAGCAGCTTAGGGACAGGGGCCAATTCCCTAACAGATACGCAGTATTTT,CASSLGTGANSLTDTQYF
.,TRBJ2-1,TRBV29-1,TRBD2,TGCAGCGTTGTTCTAGCGGGAACATACAATGAGCAGTTCTTC,CSVVLAGTYNEQFF
.,TRBJ1-1,TRBV18,.,TGTGCCAGCTCACCTAAGGGACAGAACACTGAAGCTTTCTTT,CASSPKGQNTEAFF
.,TRBJ1-1,TRBV4-2,.,TGTGCCAGCAGCCAAGCGACCCAATCGAACACTGAAGCTTTCTTT,CASSQATQSNTEAFF
.,TRBJ2-5,TRBV7-3,TRBD2,TGTGCCAGCAGCCCCGGGATGGTAGCGGGAGTGGAGACCCAGTACTTC,CASSPGMVAGVETQYF
.,TRBJ1-2,TRBV7-8,.,TGTGCCAGCAGCCTCACAGTTCGGGGGGATGGCTACACCTTC,CASSLTVRGDGYTF
.,TRBJ2-1,TRBV30,.,TGTGCCTGGAGTGTACTCGCGCGGCCTATCCAGTTCTTC,CAWSVLARPIQFF
.,TRBJ2-3,TRBV7-9,TRBD2,TGTGCCAGCAGTTCCGGCGGGAGTAGACGAGCAGATACGCAGTATTTT,CASSSGGSRRADTQYF
.,TRBJ2-1,TRBV7-8,.,TGTGCCAGCAGCTTAGCGAGGGGCCTAGCCTACAATGAGCAGTTCTTC,CASSLARGLAYNEQFF
.,TRBJ1-3,TRBV28,.,TGTGCCAGCAGTTTGTCGGGGAACGCGAACACCATATATTTT,CASSLSGNANTIYF
.,TRBJ2-3,TRBV5-8,.,TGTGCCAGCAGCTGGGGGACCCTCACAGATACGCAGTATTTT,CASSWGTLTDTQYF
.,TRBJ2-7,TRBV29-1,TRBD1,TGCAGCGGCTCGACAGGGGGCAGGTACGAGCAGTACTTC,CSGSTGGRYEQYF
.,TRBJ2-1,TRBV5-1,.,TGCGCCAGCAGCTCTGGGGGCTCCTACAATGAGCAGTTCTTC,CASSSGGSYNEQFF
.,TRBJ1-2,TRBV7-6,.,TGTGCCAGCACCCCCATGTCGGGAAACTATGGCTACACCTTC,CASTPMSGNYGYTF
.,TRBJ1-1,TRBV6-1,.,TGTGCCAGCAGCAGAGGGATGAACACTGAAGCTTTCTTT,CASSRGMNTEAFF
.,TRBJ2-1,TRBV7-9,TRBD2,TGTGCCAGCAGCTTCATTCGTACCGGGACTAGCGCCTACAATGAGCAGTTCTTC,CASSFIRTGTSAYNEQFF
.,TRBJ2-3,TRBV19,.,TGTGCCAGTAGTATCCTTCGGGCTAGCACAGATACGCAGTATTTT,CASSILRASTDTQYF
once,TRBJ2-1,TRBV7-3,TRBD2,TGTGCCAGCAGCTTTGATGATGCGGCGGGAGGGCCAGGAAATGAGCAGTTCTTC,CASSFDDAAGGPGNEQFF
.,TRBJ1-4,TRBV6-1,.,TGTGCCAGCAGTGGGCTTCCTTTCCCTGAAAAACTGTTTTTT,CASSGLPFPEKLFF
.,TRBJ2-1,TRBV5-4,.,TGTGCCAGCAGCTTGCGACCTCTAGTGGACAGTTCACTGAATGAGCAGTTCTTC,CASSLRPLVDSSLNEQFF
.,TRBJ1-5,TRBV27,TRBD1,TGTGCCAGCAGTTCCGGCCGGGACAGTGGGCCCCAGCATTTT,CASSSGRDSGPQHF
.,TRBJ2-4,TRBV4-2,.,TGTGCCAGCAGCCAAGAAATGGATATCCGCTTAGCCAAAAACATTCAGTACTTC,CASSQEMDIRLAKNIQYF
.,TRBJ1-5,TRBV4-1,.,TGCGCCAGCAGCCAAGCCCTAGGGAATCAGCCCCAGCATTTT,CASSQALGNQPQHF
.,TRBJ2-2,TRBV5-1,TRBD2,TGCGCCAGCAGCCCGACTAGCGGGAGAGGCGGGGAGCTGTTTTTT,CASSPTSGRGGELFF
.,TRBJ1-2,TRBV6-6,.,TGTGCCAGCAACACTCCCTCCTCCCAGTCCACCTTC,CASNTPSSQSTF
.,TRBJ1-5,TRBV18,.,TGTGCCAGCTCACCTACAGGGAATAGCAATCAGCCCCAGCATTTT,CASSPTGNSNQPQHF
.,TRBJ2-2,TRBV5-1,.,TGCGCCAGCAGCCATGACCTAACCGGGGAGCTGTTTTTT,CASSHDLTGELFF
.,TRBJ2-3,TRBV7-9,.,TGTGCCAGCAGCACCGAGGAGGGTACGCAGTATTTT,CASSTEEGTQYF
.,TRBJ1-5,TRBV5-3,.,TGTGCCAGAAGCTTGAATTCGCAGGGGCGCAATCAGCCCCAGCATTTT,CARSLNSQGRNQPQHF
.,TRBJ2-7,TRBV5-6,TRBD1,TGTGCCAGCAGCCGACAGGGTTGGGGGCACGAGCAGTACTTC,CASSRQGWGHEQYF
.,TRBJ2-1,TRBV11-2,TRBD2,TGTGCCAGCAGCTTGCGTGGGAGGGCCTACAATGAGCAGTTCTTC,CASSLRGRAYNEQFF
.,TRBJ2-2,TRBV5-4,.,TGTGCCAGCAGCCCCACCCTTGGCCTACACACCGGGGAGCTGTTTTTT,CASSPTLGLHTGELFF
.,TRBJ2-1,TRBV10-3,TRBD2,TGTGCCATCAGCCAGCGGGAGGGTAAGAATGAGCAGTTCTTC,CAISQREGKNEQFF
.,TRBJ1-1,TRBV10-3,.,TGTGCCATCAGTGAGTCGCGGGGGGCGAGCACTGAAGCTTTCTTT,CAISESRGASTEAFF
.,TRBJ2-1,TRBV5-1,.,TGCGCCAGCAGCCTCGACAGGAGCTCCTACAATGAGCAGTTCTTC,CASSLDRSSYNEQFF
.,TRBJ2-5,TRBV21-1,.,TGTGCCAGCAGCAAAGGGAGGGGACGACTAGCGGGAGGGCCGTGGGAGACCCAGTACTTC,CASSKGRGRLAGGPWETQYF
.,TRBJ2-7,TRBV27,TRBD1,TGTGCCAGCAGTCGGACAGGGTCCTACGAGCAGTACTTC,CASSRTGSYEQYF
.,TRBJ2-7,TRBV29-1,TRBD2,TGCAGCGTTTTGGGGACTAGCGGGAGTTCTGGGTCCTACGAGCAGTACTTC,CSVLGTSGSSGSYEQYF
.,TRBJ2-1,TRBV5-6,TRBD1,TGTGCCAGCAGTTTGGACAGGGCGGGTGAGCAGTTCTTC,CASSLDRAGEQFF
.,TRBJ2-7,TRBV18,.,TGTGCCAGCTCACCACCGTCCGGGGGCGCCTACGAGCAGTACTTC,CASSPPSGGAYEQYF
.,TRBJ2-2,TRBV5-8,.,TGTGCCAGCAGCTTGGAAGGGGGACTGGGCACCGGGGAGCTGTTTTTT,CASSLEGGLGTGELFF
.,TRBJ2-1,TRBV7-2,TRBD1,TGTGCCAGCAGCCCGCGACAGGGTTTCTACAATGAGCAGTTCTTC,CASSPRQGFYNEQFF
.,TRBJ2-5,TRBV15,TRBD2,TGTGCCACCAGCGGAAGACTAGCGGGAGTGAAGGAGACCCAGTACTTC,CATSGRLAGVKETQYF
.,TRBJ2-3,TRBV13,TRBD2,TGTGCCAGCAGCTTAGCGGGAGGGCCCATAGATACGCAGTATTTT,CASSLAGGPIDTQYF
.,TRBJ1-5,TRBV6-1,TRBD1,TGTGCCAGCAGTAAAGCCGGGACAGTTAGCAATCAGCCCCAGCATTTT,CASSKAGTVSNQPQHF
.,TRBJ2-7,TRBV5-1,.,TGCGCCAGCAGCAGTGACAGAAACTCCTACGAGCAGTACTTC,CASSSDRNSYEQYF
.,TRBJ1-1,TRBV5-8,.,TGTGCCAGCAGCTTGGGGCTGGGGAACACTGAAGCTTTCTTT,CASSLGLGNTEAFF